The clone carrying this T cell receptor (beta chain) was observed a single time. The sample comes from a study of blood T cell repertoires in COVID-19. In the study overall: Sites in the United States, Italy and Spain provided acute and convalescent COVID-19 samples.

Assay used: immunoSEQ multiplex PCR; TCRdb lists only in-frame clones, some missing. The table has 130,000 or so clones, 86% seen once. Specimen: peripheral blood. The sequence was obtained from a man aged 40-55 years with acute or convalescent COVID-19.

Here the CDR3 reads CASSAISGTRSWAFF. CDR3 bases: TGTGCCAGCAGCGCTATCTCCGGGACACGAAGCTGGGCTTTCTTT. The chain uses TRBV7-2 and TRBJ1-1; a possible D gene is TRBD1 (6 bases). Germline V gene data show CDR1 as SGHTA and CDR2 as FQGNSA. The CDR3 length is 15 residues. The V and J ends lost 5 bases and 11 bases respectively, with 24 bases between them.